This TCR beta chain was recorded in a study of shared clonotypes between healthy human individuals. Losses at the gene ends were 4 bases for V and 4 bases for J; bases not matched to a gene: 5. Germline V gene lookup returns CDR1 SGHRS and CDR2 YFSETQ. The CDR3 sequence is 16 residues long. The method was immunoSEQ multiplex PCR; TCRdb's version includes in-frame clones alone and lacks a portion of them. In the table there are some 2.3 million clones, 90% to 95% of which are singletons. V is TRBV5-1 and J is TRBJ2-5, with 15 positions matching TRBD2. The TCR comes from a man aged 18 to 29 in good health. Some clones in this sample may be carry-over from other donors' samples. Input material: naive CD4+ T cells from PBMCs. The subset was: CD45RA+ positively selected. The CDR3 protein is CASSVQGLAGGETQYF. The CDR3 DNA reads TGCGCCAGCAGCGTGCAGGGACTAGCGGGGGGAGAGACCCAGTACTTC.